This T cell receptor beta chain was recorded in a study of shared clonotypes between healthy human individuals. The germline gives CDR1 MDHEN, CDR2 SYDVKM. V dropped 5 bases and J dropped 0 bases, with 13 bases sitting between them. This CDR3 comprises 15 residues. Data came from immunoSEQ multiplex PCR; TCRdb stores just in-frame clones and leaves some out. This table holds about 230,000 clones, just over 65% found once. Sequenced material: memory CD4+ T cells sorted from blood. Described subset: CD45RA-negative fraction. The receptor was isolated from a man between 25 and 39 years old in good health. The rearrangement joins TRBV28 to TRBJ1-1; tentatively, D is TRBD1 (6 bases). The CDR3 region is CASSQPQGVNTEAFF. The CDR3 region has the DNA TGTGCCAGCAGTCAACCACAGGGTGTGAACACTGAAGCTTTCTTT.